The 19 T cell receptor beta chains in this list originate from one sample, sequenced in a study of human T cells and chemical hapten exposure. Indicated time point: patch test 1, 2 weeks after DPC sensitization. As to treatment: therapeutic diphenylcyclopropenone sensitization with weekly scalp DPC. Using its own MiXCR run on the RACE reads, TCRdb lists one record per CDR3 protein. The table lists more than 80,000 distinct CDR3 sequences, about 6.8% of them singletons, with 1.5% to 1.9% in the top ten. The sequencing here drew on whole blood, taken in connection with sensitization to the hapten diphenylcyclopropenone (DPC). Receptors originate from a woman under 40 with alopecia areata. Some clones in this sample may be carry-over from other donors' samples.

V and J are TRBV7-9 and TRBJ1-2; unclear D gene. Trimming stripped 1 base from V and 4 bases from J, with 7 bases between. This CDR3 spans 13 amino acids. Looked up from germline, CDR1 is SEHNR and CDR2 is FQNEAQ (reference sequence). In nucleotides, the CDR3 is TGTGCCAGCAGCTTAGATCTTCCCTATGGCTACACCTTC. This gives the protein CASSLDLPYGYTF. Full variable domain (remainder filled in from reference TRBV7-9 and TRBJ1-2): DTGVSQNPRHKITKRGQNVTFRCDPISEHNRLYWYRQTLGQGPEFLTYFQNEAQLEKSRLLSDRFSAERPKGSFSTLEIQRTEQGDSAMYLCASSLDLPYGYTFGSGTRLTVV.

This clonotype was counted many times. The rearrangement joins TRBV29-1 to TRBJ1-2, with D possibly being TRBD1 (5 bases). Germline V CDR1 and CDR2: SQVTM, ANQGSEA. The CDR3 contains 13 residues. Trimming took off 4 bases at V and 4 bases at J, with 13 bases between the two ends. The CDR3 DNA follows: TGCAGCGTTGTCCTGCGGGACCGCTATGGCTACACCTTC. It encodes CSVVLRDRYGYTF.

A remark on this clonotype: Being one base from a much bigger clone, this may be a read error. This chain connects TRBV29-1 to TRBJ2-1; 7 bases line up with TRBD2. This CDR3 is 15 amino acids long. V trimming: 2 bases; J trimming: 15 bases; junction bases outside the gene matches: 19. Germline CDR1 is SQVTM and CDR2 is ANQGSEA. The CDR3 sequence: CSVERWGEGGTIGFF. DNA for the CDR3: TGCAGCGTTGAACGATGGGGGGAGGGAGGTACGATCGGGTTCTTC.

This clonotype was seen many times. The chain joins TRBV18 to TRBJ2-3, with 7 bases identical to TRBD1. V dropped 3 bases and J dropped 4; count of bases not matched to a gene: 4. The CDR3 length is 14 residues. Germline lookup yields CDR1 KGHSH and CDR2 LQKENI. CDR3 amino acids: CASSPTGIADTQYF. The DNA for the CDR3 is TGTGCCAGCTCACCGACAGGGATTGCAGATACGCAGTATTTT.

This clonotype was seen a few times. The chain links TRBV20-1 to TRBJ2-5; D is perhaps TRBD2 (5 bases). V shed 3 bases and J shed 5 bases, with 13 bases lying between them. Germline CDR1 reads DFQATT; CDR2 reads SNEGSKA (reference sequence). The CDR3 extends over 13 amino acids. This chain's CDR3 is CSARGSGFETQYF. Written as DNA, the CDR3 is TGCAGTGCTAGGGGTTCGGGGTTTGAGACCCAGTACTTC.

There are many counts of this clonotype. The V and J genes are TRBV12-3 or TRBV12-4 and TRBJ1-3; D is unresolved. The CDR3 spans 12 residues. With 6 bases removed from V and 0 bases from J, the gap between germline ends came to 3 bases. As DNA, the CDR3 is TGTGCCAGCAGCCCCTCTGGAAACACCATATATTTT. Its protein is CASSPSGNTIYF.

The rearrangement uses TRBV20-1 and TRBJ1-6; TRBD1 is a possible D gene (5 bases). This CDR3 comprises 15 residues. Per germline, CDR1 DFQATT and CDR2 SNEGSKA (reference sequence). Between the trimmed V and J ends, which lost 8 bases and 0 bases, there was a span of 14 bases. CDR3 DNA: TGCAGTTGCCGGCAGGGTAGCTCCTATAATTCACCCCTCCACTTT. Encoded protein: CSCRQGSSYNSPLHF.

V usage is TRBV12-3 or TRBV12-4 and J usage is TRBJ1-5; the D gene is possibly TRBD1 (6 bases). This CDR3 spans 16 amino acids. V shed 6 bases and J shed 3 bases, with 18 bases lying between them. The CDR3 sequence is CASRHHRDIFNQPQHF. The CDR3 DNA sequence: TGTGCCAGCAGACACCACCGGGACATTTTCAATCAGCCCCAGCATTTT.

This clonotype has a count of ten or more. The chain joins TRBV20-1 to TRBJ2-2; unclear D gene. The CDR3 totals 12 residues. V was pared by 5 bases and J by 0 bases, with 4 bases between. Per germline, CDR1 DFQATT and CDR2 SNEGSKA (reference sequence). The CDR3 DNA reads as TGCAGTGCTTCGGCGAACACCGGGGAGCTGTTTTTT. Protein product: CSASANTGELFF.

The V gene is TRBV18, the J gene TRBJ1-6, with 8 bases aligning to TRBD1. Germline trimming cut 8 bases from V and 9 bases from J; bases unmatched to any gene: 6. This CDR3 has 13 residues. Germline V gene lookup returns CDR1 KGHSH and CDR2 LQKENI. The chain's CDR3 is CASTGQGSSPLHF. Here the CDR3 DNA reads TGTGCCAGCACCGGACAGGGCTCTTCACCCCTCCACTTT.

Only a few counts were recorded for this clonotype. This chain links TRBV7-3 with TRBJ2-3, with 9 positions matching TRBD1. The germline CDR1 and CDR2 sequences are SGHTA and FQGTGA. The trim removed 4 bases at V and 4 bases at J, leaving 6 bases unmatched. CDR3 length equals 15 residues. The CDR3 spells CASSSGTGFADTQYF. The CDR3 bases are TGTGCCAGCAGCTCAGGGACAGGGTTCGCAGATACGCAGTATTTT.

In this sample, this clonotype turned up many times. The chain employs TRBV6-1 and TRBJ2-7, with TRBD1 identical over 11 bases. From germline, CDR1 is MNHNS and CDR2 SASEGT. The CDR3 extends over 13 amino acids. Trimming at V came to 7 bases and at J to 4 bases, leaving 3 bases not matched to a gene. In DNA form, the CDR3 reads TGTGCCAGCACCGGGACAGGGGGATACGAGCAGTACTTC. As protein: CASTGTGGYEQYF.

This clonotype was picked up many times. The rearrangement joins TRBV30 to TRBJ2-4; D possibly matches TRBD1 or TRBD2 (5 bases each). This CDR3 spans 16 amino acids. Trimming pared 0 bases from V and 5 bases from J, leaving 17 bases between. Looked up from germline, CDR1 is GTSNPN and CDR2 is SVGIG (reference sequence). CDR3 residues: CAWSVYEGFRQNIQYF. In nucleotides, the CDR3 is TGTGCCTGGAGTGTTTACGAGGGGTTCCGACAAAACATTCAGTACTTC.

The table lists this clonotype with a few counts. The V gene is TRBV19, the J gene TRBJ2-4; D is unresolved. V gave up 6 bases and J gave up 2 bases, with 8 bases separating them. The CDR3 loop spans 13 amino acids. CDR1 and CDR2 from the germline V gene are LNHDA and SQIVND (reference sequence). CDR3 bases: TGTGCCAGTAGCTTCGCATCCAAAAACATTCAGTACTTC. Its protein product is CASSFASKNIQYF.

In this sample, this clonotype turned up a few times. V and J are TRBV5-6 and TRBJ1-5; TRBD1 agrees at 8 bases. The V gene end was trimmed by 2 bases and the J gene end by 7 bases; junction bases not matched to a gene: 5. This CDR3 region has 14 residues. Germline V gene lookup returns CDR1 SGHDT and CDR2 YYEEEE. CDR3 coding DNA: TGTGCCAGCAGCTTTCAGGGGGCGAGGCAGCCCCAGCATTTT. Protein: CASSFQGARQPQHF. The full variable domain, in which reference TRBV5-6 and TRBJ1-5 provide the parts outside the CDR3, is DAGVTQSPTHLIKTRGQQVTLRCSPKSGHDTVSWYQQALGQGPQFIFQYYEEEERQRGNFPDRFSGHQFPNYSSELNVNALLLGDSALYLCASSFQGARQPQHFGDGTRLSIL.

The chain recombines TRBV10-3 with TRBJ2-6; 7 bases fit TRBD1. CDR1 is ENHRY, CDR2 SYGVKD, per germline. The CDR3 extends over 17 amino acids. The V segment lost 5 bases and the J segment 3 bases; nucleotides outside the gene matches: 10. CDR3: CAISRQGGTFGANVLTF. The DNA of the CDR3 is TGTGCCATCAGTCGGCAAGGGGGCACTTTTGGGGCCAACGTCCTGACTTTC.

The sample holds a few counts of this clonotype. The rearrangement links TRBV7-9 to TRBJ1-3; 8 nucleotides agree with TRBD1. The junction had 10 bases not matched to a gene; V was cut back by 5 bases and J by 4 bases. CDR1 and CDR2 (germline): SEHNR, FQNEAQ (reference sequence). There are 16 residues in the CDR3. The CDR3 sequence: CASSGLWTGPGNTIYF. The CDR3 DNA is TGTGCCAGCAGCGGACTCTGGACAGGGCCGGGAAACACCATATATTTT.

The chain links TRBV10-3 to TRBJ1-1; D not resolved. The germline gives CDR1 ENHRY, CDR2 SYGVKD. Trimming took off 10 bases at V and 3 bases at J, with 9 bases between the two ends. The CDR3 length is 11 residues. DNA of the CDR3: TGTGCCACGTTAGCGGACACTGAAGCTTTCTTT. Translated: CATLADTEAFF.

This clonotype has ten or more counts. This chain connects TRBV29-1 to TRBJ2-3, with D tentatively TRBD1 (6 bases). From germline, CDR1 is SQVTM and CDR2 ANQGSEA. The CDR3 length is 15 residues. Trimming took 3 bases from V and 4 from J, leaving 17 bases between them. The CDR3 reads CSVEVQGNPADTQYF. The CDR3 DNA follows: TGCAGCGTTGAGGTACAGGGTAATCCCGCAGATACGCAGTATTTT.